This TCR beta chain came from a study of post-analysis software for immune sequencing data. Study-level information: Secondary progressive, relapsing-remitting and progressive-relapsing multiple sclerosis were among the included disease courses.

V dropped 4 bases and J dropped 5 bases, with 17 bases sitting between them. CDR1 is SEHNR and CDR2 is FQNEAQ in the germline V gene (reference sequence). The CDR3 totals 16 residues. A remark on this clonotype: The target antigen is unknown.

Findings and limits, study-wide: Multiple sclerosis patients showed significantly lower normalized Chao1 diversity than controls did. Samples made in the same batch grouped tightly together by F measure. Elevated frequency relative to controls characterized roughly 5 TRBV segments in patients, TRBV5-6, TRBV5-1 and TRBV20-1 among them.

Unique molecular identifiers tagged the TCR beta cDNA libraries. The source material, roughly 0.9 to 11 million T cells, gave rise to roughly 500,000 cDNA molecules. TCRdb re-analysed the PCR reads in MiXCR, keeping a single row per CDR3 protein. This table holds 750,000 to 900,000 distinct CDR3 sequences, around 46% found once. Sample: blood. The chain combines TRBV7-9 with TRBJ2-2, with D possibly TRBD2 on 6 matching bases. The TCR originated in a girl aged 5-17 years with multiple sclerosis. CDR3 DNA sequence: TGTGCCAGCAGCTCTAATTCCGGGAGCCTAACCGGGGAGCTGTTTTTT. This gives the protein CASSSNSGSLTGELFF.